This T cell receptor (beta chain) was recovered during a study of blood T cell repertoires in COVID-19 (dated by TCRdb to about 2020). About the investigation overall: Samples covering the acute and convalescent phases of COVID-19 were provided by collaborators in the United States, Italy and Spain. The material from the prospective study consisted of cDNA or gDNA derived from T cells, B-cell-depleted T cells, or PBMCs. Deeply sampled blood TCRbeta repertoires from subjects exposed to, actively infected with, or recovered from COVID-19 were included in the dataset. The repertoires were released in a freely available public database intended as a resource for research on the immune response to SARS-CoV-2. The samples were drawn from two sources: the first 160 participants of the ongoing ImmuneRACE study, and 1,200 or so subjects contributed by 6 global collaborators. The sample metadata nearly always contained a de-identified subject ID, COVID-19 status, age in years and sex. Where available, HLA class I and class II types were taken from metadata supplied by the sample provider and were not determined by assay-based typing.

About this clone: The antigen it recognizes is unknown. Nothing much larger sits one base from this clone, and base qualities are not available.

Germline trimming: 5 bases from V, 8 bases from J; junction bases outside gene matches: 6. The germline V gene encodes CDR1 SNHLY and CDR2 FYNNEI. The cysteine opens and the phenylalanine closes a CDR3 of 13 amino acids. Here the CDR3 DNA is all that survives: 39 bases in frame from base 1. Enrolling through a virtual design, the prospective study's participants ranged in age from roughly 18 to 89 years and lived across more than 20 United States geographic areas. In the prospective study, participants were assigned to cohorts based on the clinical history participants reported in a screening survey and a study questionnaire. In the prospective study, mobile phlebotomists collected whole blood, serum and a nasopharyngeal or oropharyngeal swab from each participant. Prospective study participants could optionally give additional blood draws and questionnaires over an approximately two-month period. Prospective study blood samples were shipped either frozen or at room temperature before DNA extraction.

Study-wide findings and limitations: Clinical and demographic metadata were provided uncurated, with the amount varying by source and participant.

TCRbeta CDR3 regions were amplified from genomic DNA by means of the immunoSEQ Assay, a bias-controlled multiplex PCR. The published analysis was carried out like this. Within the assay, amplification of reference gene primers was used to estimate how many nucleated cells each sample contained. Sequence reads were collapsed and filtered to measure the absolute abundance of every unique TCRbeta CDR3 rearrangement. For each sample, productive Simpson clonality was calculated as the square root of Simpson's diversity index over productive rearrangements. Held by TCRdb, this immuneACCESS table contains in-frame sequences only and omits some clones. Under half of the omission traces to an unresolved V gene where checked; the cause of the rest is unknown. That table gives V, J and clone size, and the DNA gave D and trimming. This sample comprises 250,000 to 350,000 clones, around 90% of them detected only once. The ten most abundant clones make up 3.5% to 4.5% of the sample.

This chain joins TRBV2 to TRBJ1-2; 9 nucleotides in the junction match TRBD1. The sequencing sample was made of PBMCs or T cells enriched from blood (not recorded which). The sequence came from a woman between 18 and 29 years old with acute COVID-19. The CDR3 in this case is CASSRTGVRGYTF. The sequenced DNA: TGTGCCAGCAGTCGGACAGGGGTTCGCGGCTACACCTTC.